This T cell receptor beta chain derives from a study of identical twins. Points from the study as a whole: Shared out-of-frame alpha sequences (those common to twins) showed excess low generation probability. Beta out-of-frame sequences showed weaker excess sharing between twins.

TCRdb re-derived calls from the 5' RACE reads in MiXCR, one entry per CDR3 protein. The data hold 300,000 or so distinct CDR3 sequences, with 8% to 9.5% observed a single time. CDR1 LGHNA and CDR2 YNFKEQ come from the germline V gene. The CDR3 contains 14 residues. Trimming stripped 4 bases from V and 2 bases from J, with 8 bases between. A remark on this clonotype: What it recognizes is unknown.

This same sample was also taken into another study, of yellow fever vaccine responses in identical twins.

The TCR comes from a woman aged 18-35 years in good health. The rearrangement uses TRBV4-2 and TRBJ1-4; D is ambiguous. Sequencing input: CD8+ T cells sorted from blood. The CDR3 DNA reads TGTGCCAGCAGCCCCGGGCTCACTAATGAAAAACTGTTTTTT. Translation gives CASSPGLTNEKLFF.